A single sample is the source of the 26 T cell receptor beta chains below, sequenced in a study of identical twins. TCRdb re-called the 5' RACE reads with MiXCR, one entry per CDR3 protein. The data hold 1.5 million to 2 million distinct CDR3 sequences, with under 35% observed a single time. Sequences were obtained from cord blood. These receptors were collected from a newborn girl in good health.

The gene calls are TRBV13 and TRBJ2-7; D is uncertain. The CDR3 covers 14 residues. Trimming stripped 3 bases from V and 0 bases from J, with 9 bases between. Germline CDR1 is PRHDT and CDR2 is FYEKMQ (reference sequence). CDR3 nucleotides: TGTGCCAGCAGCTTGGCCAGCGACTCCTACGAGCAGTACTTC. The encoded protein is CASSLASDSYEQYF.

CDR3 DNA: TGTGCCAGCAGCGGACTAGCGGGGAACTACAATGAGCAGTACTTC. Residues: CASSGLAGNYNEQYF. The chain combines TRBV9 with TRBJ2-1; TRBD2 aligns across 11 bases. The J call may be wrong; the DNA end is better matched by TRBJ2-7. There are 15 residues in the CDR3. Per the germline V gene, CDR1 is SGDLS and CDR2 is YYNGEE.

This clonotype occurred a few times. This sequence joins TRBV10-2 and TRBJ2-3, with 7 bases aligning to TRBD1. Germline trimming cut 2 bases from V and 6 bases from J; bases unmatched to any gene: 11. CDR3 length: 16 amino acids. Germline assignment: CDR1 WSHSY and CDR2 SAAADI. CDR3 loop: CASSENRPTGPDTQYF. Here the CDR3 DNA reads TGCGCCAGCAGTGAGAATCGGCCGACAGGGCCCGATACGCAGTATTTT.

CDR3 sequence reads: CASSLSLGGYGTKNIQYF. The CDR3 DNA sequence: TGTGCCAGCAGCTTATCCCTTGGAGGATACGGGACCAAAAACATTCAGTACTTC. The chain employs TRBV7-9 and TRBJ2-4, with a tentative D call TRBD2 (5 bases). CDR1 is SEHNR and CDR2 is FQNEAQ in the germline V gene (reference sequence). The CDR3 runs to 18 residues. Trimming stripped 2 bases from V and 2 bases from J, with 19 bases between.

This clonotype came up a few times. This rearrangement joins TRBV7-6 to TRBJ2-7; D remains ambiguous. Trimming stripped 5 bases from V and 7 bases from J, with 9 bases between. Germline CDR1 SGHVS, CDR2 FNYEAQ. The CDR3 covers 11 residues. In DNA form, the CDR3 reads TGTGCCAGCAGCACCGGAGTTGAGCAGTACTTC. Amino acid sequence: CASSTGVEQYF. The variable domain in full, with the rest retrieved from reference TRBV7-6 and TRBJ2-7, is GAGVSQSPRYKVTKRGQDVALRCDPISGHVSLYWYRQALGQGPEFLTYFNYEAQQDKSGLPNDRFSAERPEGSISTLTIQRTEQRDSAMYRCASSTGVEQYFGPGTRLTVT.

This clonotype was counted once. The chain combines TRBV6-6 with TRBJ2-7; no firm D call. The V end was cut by 6 bases, the J end by 2 bases, with 11 bases between. The CDR3 length is 13 residues. Germline-derived CDR1 and CDR2 are MNHNY and SVGAGI (reference sequence). The CDR3 nucleotides are TGTGCCAGCAGACGGTCCTATCCCTACGAGCAGTACTTC. This encodes CASRRSYPYEQYF.

The table lists this clonotype with a few counts. The chain carries TRBV24-1 and TRBJ2-7; no definite D call. Germline V CDR1 and CDR2: KGHDR, SFDVKD. The CDR3 totals 14 residues. The V end was cut by 3 bases, the J end by 2 bases, with 10 bases between. This CDR3 reads CATSDPGPPYEQYF. Written as DNA, the CDR3 is TGTGCCACCAGTGATCCAGGCCCCCCCTACGAGCAGTACTTC.

This clonotype has a count of ten or more. The rearrangement links TRBV15 to TRBJ1-2, with D uncertain. CDR1 is LNHNV, CDR2 YYDKDF, per germline (reference sequence). With 0 bases removed from V and 4 bases from J, the gap between germline ends came to 3 bases. This CDR3 spans 12 amino acids. CDR3 sequence reads: CATSRDSYGYTF. CDR3 nucleotide sequence: TGTGCCACCAGCAGAGATAGCTATGGCTACACCTTC. The full variable domain, with the rest looked up from reference TRBV15 and TRBJ1-2, is DAMVIQNPRYQVTQFGKPVTLSCSQTLNHNVMYWYQQKSSQAPKLLFHYYDKDFNNEADTPDNFQSRRPNTSFCFLDIRSPGLGDTAMYLCATSRDSYGYTFGSGTRLTVV.

The genes are TRBV4-1 and TRBJ2-1, with 10 bases fitting TRBD2. Trimming at V came to 4 bases and at J to 1 base, leaving 10 bases not matched to a gene. This CDR3 is built from 18 residues. CDR1 MGHRA and CDR2 YSYEKL come from the germline V gene. CDR3 nucleotide sequence: TGCGCCAGCAGCCGCCCTGGCCAACTAGCGGGGTCCTACAATGAGCAGTTCTTC. Protein: CASSRPGQLAGSYNEQFF.

The J gene is TRBJ2-1, the V gene TRBV5-1; D is unresolved. V dropped 2 bases and J dropped 5 bases, with 14 bases sitting between them. The CDR3 has 15 amino acids. Germline V CDR1 and CDR2: SGHRS, YFSETQ. The DNA for the CDR3 is TGCGCCAGCAGCTTAGGCGGAGTTTATGACAATGAGCAGTTCTTC. Translated: CASSLGGVYDNEQFF.

This clonotype was observed a handful of times. The V and J genes are TRBV11-2 and TRBJ2-1; 9 nucleotides line up with TRBD2. In germline, CDR1 is SGHAT, CDR2 FQNNGV. The V and J ends lost 4 bases and 3 bases, in that order; junction bases with no gene match: 10. The CDR3 runs to 17 residues. The CDR3 coding sequence is TGTGCCAGCAGCTCATACCGACTAGCGGTTAGCTACAATGAGCAGTTCTTC. It codes for CASSSYRLAVSYNEQFF.

V gene TRBV12-3 or TRBV12-4 combines with J gene TRBJ2-3; 14 bases are a match to TRBD2. The ends lost 6 bases at V and 6 bases at J; junction bases unmatched: 11. This CDR3 has 17 residues. Written as DNA, the CDR3 is TGTGCCAGCAGCCCGACGGGACTAGCGGGAGCGGTTGATACGCAGTATTTT. Amino acids: CASSPTGLAGAVDTQYF.

The chain joins TRBV5-5 to TRBJ1-2, with D possibly matching TRBD1 (5 bases). CDR3 length: 14 amino acids. Germline assignment: CDR1 SGHKS and CDR2 YYEKEE (reference sequence). With 3 bases removed from V and 4 bases from J, the gap between germline ends came to 13 bases. This CDR3 reads CASSSGTAAYGYTF. Here the CDR3 DNA reads TGTGCCAGCAGCTCGGGGACGGCGGCCTATGGCTACACCTTC.

This clonotype appeared a few times. The V and J genes are TRBV29-1 and TRBJ1-3, with D possibly being TRBD1 (5 bases). V lost 4 bases, J lost 0 bases, and 7 bases lay in between. CDR3 length equals 13 residues. Germline V gives CDR1 SQVTM, CDR2 ANQGSEA. The CDR3 nucleotides are TGCAGCGTTGTCACAGGCTCTGGAAACACCATATATTTT. This translates into CSVVTGSGNTIYF.

V gene TRBV7-9 combines with J gene TRBJ2-2; 7 bases map to TRBD1. After removal of 6 bases from V and 5 bases from J, the junction contained 18 bases not matched to a gene. The CDR3 spans 18 residues. CDR1 and CDR2 from the germline V gene are SEHNR and FQNEAQ (reference sequence). In DNA, the CDR3 is TGTGCCAGCAGATTAAAGGCCTCGAACAGGGGTAGTACCGGGGAGCTGTTTTTT. The encoded protein is CASRLKASNRGSTGELFF.

The gene calls are TRBV29-1 and TRBJ2-3, with 12 bases fitting TRBD2. The CDR3 is made up of 14 amino acids. Germline-derived CDR1 and CDR2 are SQVTM and ANQGSEA. The V gene end was trimmed by 6 bases and the J gene end by 3 bases; junction bases not matched to a gene: 4. For the CDR3, the DNA is TGCAGCGTGCCCACTAGCGGGGGGACAGATACGCAGTATTTT. Its translation: CSVPTSGGTDTQYF.

In DNA form, the CDR3 reads TGTGCCAGCAGGCGCAGGGGCCCGAGCTCCTATAATTCACCCCTCCACTTT. Translated, it gives CASRRRGPSSYNSPLHF. The chain uses TRBV27 and TRBJ1-6, with a possible D match to TRBD1 (6 bases). There are 17 residues in the CDR3. CDR1 is MNHEY and CDR2 is SMNVEV in the germline V gene (reference sequence). The V gene lost 6 bases and the J gene lost 0 bases, with 15 bases spanning the gap.

This clonotype was seen a few times. J is TRBJ2-3 and V is TRBV7-9; 7 nucleotides align to TRBD2. Germline values: CDR1 SEHNR, CDR2 FQNEAQ (reference sequence). This CDR3 is built from 17 residues. The junction had 14 bases not matched to a gene; V was cut back by 4 bases and J by 4 bases. The CDR3 nucleotides read TGTGCCAGCAGCTCCCAAAGGATCGGGAGGCCACCAGATACGCAGTATTTT. It specifies CASSSQRIGRPPDTQYF.

J is TRBJ2-1 and V is TRBV10-1; 11 bases are a match to TRBD1. The CDR3 covers 16 residues. Germline lookup yields CDR1 WNHNN and CDR2 SYGVQD (reference sequence). V trimming: 5 bases; J trimming: 0 bases; junction bases outside the gene matches: 3. Here the CDR3 DNA reads TGCGCCAGCAGTACCGGGACAGGGGGCTCCTACAATGAGCAGTTCTTC. It yields the protein CASSTGTGGSYNEQFF.

This clonotype has ten or more counts. The chain carries TRBV7-9 and TRBJ2-1; 10 positions agree with TRBD2. V shed 3 bases, J shed 6 bases, and the junction held 2 bases outside the gene matches. CDR3 size: 14 residues. Germline values: CDR1 SEHNR, CDR2 FQNEAQ (reference sequence). The CDR3 sequence: CASSFRTSGNEQFF. The CDR3 nucleotides are TGTGCCAGCAGCTTCCGGACTAGCGGCAATGAGCAGTTCTTC. The variable domain in full, with the rest retrieved from reference TRBV7-9 and TRBJ2-1, is DTGVSQNPRHKITKRGQNVTFRCDPISEHNRLYWYRQTLGQGPEFLTYFQNEAQLEKSRLLSDRFSAERPKGSFSTLEIQRTEQGDSAMYLCASSFRTSGNEQFFGPGTRLTVL.

The CDR3, as DNA: TGTGCCAGCAGCTTAGCGAGGACAGGCCCCACAGATACGCAGTATTTT. It encodes CASSLARTGPTDTQYF. The genes are TRBV7-2 and TRBJ2-3; 7 nucleotides line up with TRBD1. From germline, CDR1 is SGHTA and CDR2 FQGNSA. CDR3 length: 16 residues. With V trimmed by 0 bases and J by 2 bases, 5 bases remained unmatched. Using reference TRBV7-2 and TRBJ2-3 for the parts outside the CDR3, the full variable domain is GAGVSQSPSNKVTEKGKDVELRCDPISGHTALYWYRQSLGQGLEFLIYFQGNSAPDKSGLPSDRFSAERTGGSVSTLTIQRTQQEDSAVYLCASSLARTGPTDTQYFGPGTRLTVL.

This clonotype was recorded once. The chain recombines TRBV2 with TRBJ2-2; 13 bases line up with TRBD2. This CDR3 is built from 16 residues. V dropped 7 bases and J dropped 7; count of bases not matched to a gene: 9. Germline lookup yields CDR1 SNHLY and CDR2 FYNNEI. The CDR3 nucleotides are TGTGCCAGCACGACTAGCGGGGGGCCAGTTGGCGGGGAGCTGTTTTTT. Encoded protein: CASTTSGGPVGGELFF. Using reference TRBV2 and TRBJ2-2 for the parts outside the CDR3, the full variable domain is EPEVTQTPSHQVTQMGQEVILRCVPISNHLYFYWYRQILGQKVEFLVSFYNNEISEKSEIFDDQFSVERPDGSNFTLKIRSTKLEDSAMYFCASTTSGGPVGGELFFGEGSRLTVL.

This sequence joins TRBV20-1 and TRBJ2-7; a weak D match, TRBD2 (6 bases). The germline V and J ends were trimmed by 6 bases and 5 bases, with 23 bases remaining between them. This CDR3 comprises 15 residues. Germline V gene lookup returns CDR1 DFQATT and CDR2 SNEGSKA (reference sequence). The CDR3 spells CSANEVEGMRNEQYF. CDR3 bases: TGCAGTGCCAACGAGGTGGAGGGAATGAGGAACGAGCAGTACTTC.

The chain joins TRBV4-2 to TRBJ2-7; 8 bases map to TRBD2. The length of the CDR3 is 18 residues. V trimming: 0 bases; J trimming: 1 base; junction bases outside the gene matches: 11. Germline CDR1 reads LGHNA; CDR2 reads YNFKEQ. The CDR3: CASSQEGGSGVGSYEQYF. DNA for the CDR3: TGTGCCAGCAGCCAAGAAGGGGGTAGCGGGGTGGGATCCTACGAGCAGTACTTC.

The chain has TRBV10-2 and TRBJ1-2; no clear D gene. Trimming left V 0 bases short and J 1 base short, with 9 bases between. CDR3 length: 15 amino acids. CDR1 and CDR2 (germline): WSHSY, SAAADI. The CDR3 region has the DNA TGCGCCAGCAGTGAGTCGACTCGGGGTAACTATGGCTACACCTTC. Translated, it gives CASSESTRGNYGYTF.

This clonotype was counted between two and nine times. The rearrangement joins TRBV6-4 to TRBJ1-2; D is unclear. CDR1 is MRHNA and CDR2 is SNTAGT in the germline V gene. The CDR3 is made up of 15 amino acids. Trimming left V 0 bases short and J 7 bases short, with 15 bases between. CDR3: CASSDSGTISGGYTF. CDR3 nucleotide sequence: TGTGCCAGCAGTGACTCGGGCACGATTAGTGGTGGCTACACCTTC.